The 12 T cell receptor beta chains below come from one sample, sequenced in a study of blood T cell repertoires in COVID-19. Sequenced by immunoSEQ multiplex PCR; TCRdb stores in-frame clones only, minus some. The sample lists some 300,000 clones, 75% to 90% occurring once. The sequencing input was PBMCs or T cells enriched from blood (not recorded which). Receptors were obtained from a woman in her 40s who had recovered from COVID-19.

CDR3 sequence (DNA): TGTGCCAGCAGCCAAGACCCCGGACAGGGTGAGACCCAGTACTTC. Protein sequence: CASSQDPGQGETQYF. The chain carries TRBV4-2 and TRBJ2-5; TRBD1 matches at 8 bases. V lost 0 bases and J lost 5; bases outside the gene matches: 5. The CDR3 sequence is 15 residues long. CDR1 is LGHNA, CDR2 YNFKEQ, per germline.

The rearrangement links TRBV2 to TRBJ1-1, with a tentative D call TRBD1 (5 bases). V lost 4 bases and J lost 4, with 16 bases in between. The CDR3 sequence is 15 residues long. Germline CDR1 reads SNHLY; CDR2 reads FYNNEI. The CDR3 protein is CASSVGGGGSTEAFF. The CDR3 bases are TGTGCCAGCAGTGTTGGGGGAGGTGGCAGCACTGAAGCTTTCTTT.

Turning to this clone: The junction shows a germline mismatch at one end, possibly a read error. The gene calls are TRBV14 and TRBJ2-6, with D perhaps matching TRBD2 (5 bases). The CDR3 length is 17 residues. From germline, CDR1 is SGHDN and CDR2 FVKESK. This CDR3 reads CASSQDPGFPGVNVLTF. The CDR3 coding sequence is TGTGCCAGCAGCCAAGACCCGGGATTTCCTGGGGTCAACGTCCTGACTTTC.

The chain couples TRBV5-1 to TRBJ2-7; D perhaps matches TRBD2 (6 bases). V lost 4 bases to trimming and J lost 0 bases, with 14 bases between them. The CDR3 loop spans 15 amino acids. Germline CDR1 SGHRS, CDR2 YFSETQ. CDR3 nucleotide sequence: TGCGCCAGCAGCGGGGGGACGGCGAGCTCCTACGAGCAGTACTTC. This translates into CASSGGTASSYEQYF.

This chain joins TRBV29-1 and TRBJ1-1; D ambiguous. The germline V gene encodes CDR1 SQVTM and CDR2 ANQGSEA. V was pared by 3 bases and J by 7 bases, with 12 bases between. The CDR3 is 12 residues long. The DNA for the CDR3 is TGCAGCGTTGATGTGGGCCAACTTGAAGCTTTCTTT. The encoded protein is CSVDVGQLEAFF. Full variable domain (remainder filled in from reference TRBV29-1 and TRBJ1-1): SAVISQKPSRDICQRGTSLTIQCQVDSQVTMMFWYRQQPGQSLTLIATANQGSEATYESGFVIDKFPISRPNLTFSTLTVSNMSPEDSSIYLCSVDVGQLEAFFGQGTRLTVV.

The chain couples TRBV12-3 or TRBV12-4 to TRBJ2-1; 7 bases fit TRBD2. V gave up 7 bases and J gave up 6 bases; unmatched junction bases: 6. There are 13 residues in the CDR3. The CDR3 nucleotides read TGTGCCAGCATTCAGCGGGGTATCAATGAGCAGTTCTTC. Protein: CASIQRGINEQFF.

The chain couples TRBV7-2 to TRBJ1-1; a weak D match, TRBD1 (6 bases). The CDR3 is made up of 14 amino acids. CDR1 is SGHTA, CDR2 FQGNSA, per germline. Trimming removed 3 bases at V and 1 base at J, with 9 bases between. The CDR3 nucleotides are TGTGCCAGCAGCTTCGGGACACAGAACACTGAAGCTTTCTTT. Translated: CASSFGTQNTEAFF.

This sequence joins TRBV7-2 and TRBJ1-2, with 9 bases fitting TRBD1. Per the germline V gene, CDR1 is SGHTA and CDR2 is FQGNSA. Trimming took 1 base from V and 6 from J; bases not matched to a gene: 6. This CDR3 has 15 residues. CDR3 DNA sequence: TGTGCCAGCAGCTTAGAAAACAGGGGGCGGAATGGCTACACCTTC. Its translation is CASSLENRGRNGYTF. Drawing the rest from reference TRBV7-2 and TRBJ1-2, the complete variable domain is GAGVSQSPSNKVTEKGKDVELRCDPISGHTALYWYRQSLGQGLEFLIYFQGNSAPDKSGLPSDRFSAERTGGSVSTLTIQRTQQEDSAVYLCASSLENRGRNGYTFGSGTRLTVV.

V is TRBV4-3 and J is TRBJ2-1; maybe TRBD2 (6 bases). V was clipped by 1 base and J by 5 bases, with 9 bases between them. CDR3 size: 14 residues. Germline values: CDR1 LGHNA, CDR2 YSLEER. CDR3 in DNA: TGCGCCAGCAGCCAAGTTGGGGGGAACAATGAGCAGTTCTTC. It is translated as CASSQVGGNNEQFF.

The gene calls are TRBV5-8 and TRBJ1-2; possibly TRBD1 for D (5 bases). V shed 0 bases and J shed 3 bases, with 6 bases lying between them. The CDR3 length is 13 residues. Germline loops: CDR1 SGHTS, CDR2 YDEGEE. The CDR3 DNA follows: TGTGCCAGCAGCTTGGGACAGCACTATGGCTACACCTTC. Protein: CASSLGQHYGYTF.

The chain recombines TRBV6-5 with TRBJ1-1; 8 bases line up with TRBD1. There are 12 residues in the CDR3. Trimming at V came to 7 bases and at J to 5 bases, leaving 3 bases not matched to a gene. CDR1 and CDR2 from the germline V gene are MNHEY and SVGAGI. CDR3 nucleotides: TGTGCCAGCAATACAGGGGGGACTGAAGCTTTCTTT. Its protein is CASNTGGTEAFF.

The rearrangement links TRBV14 to TRBJ1-5; 8 bases fit TRBD1. This CDR3 has 14 residues. Germline V gene lookup returns CDR1 SGHDN and CDR2 FVKESK. V lost 4 bases to trimming and J lost 6 bases; unmatched junction nucleotides: 5. In DNA, the CDR3 is TGTGCCAGCAGCCTCACAGGGGGGGGTCAGCCCCAGCATTTT. Amino acid sequence: CASSLTGGGQPQHF.